The present T cell receptor beta chain was sequenced within a study of shared clonotypes between healthy human individuals. Germline CDR1 MNHGY, CDR2 SAAAGT. V shed 0 bases and J shed 0 bases, with 5 bases lying between them. This CDR3 has 14 residues. TCRdb keeps only in-frame clones here, not all; method: immunoSEQ multiplex PCR. The repertoire includes about 680,000 clones, roughly 72% of them detected once, and 1.5% to 2% sits in the top ten. The rearrangement uses TRBV6-8 and TRBJ1-1, with D uncertain. The receptor was derived from a young woman in good health. The sample taken for sequencing was memory CD4+ T cells sorted from blood. Subset given: CD45RA-negative fraction. The CDR3 region has the DNA TGTGCCAGCAGTTACTCGGGGATGAACACTGAAGCTTTCTTT. It yields the protein CASSYSGMNTEAFF.